The rows below give T cell receptor beta chains drawn from one sample of a study of Ad26.COV2.S vaccination and SARS-CoV-2 variants. The repertoire was sequenced with immunoSEQ multiplex PCR; TCRdb's copy has only in-frame clones and lacks some. Among around 500,000 clones listed, roughly 87% were seen once. The material sequenced was peripheral blood, taken in a trial of Ad26.COV2.S vaccine versus placebo. Every receptor here comes from a person between 18 and 59 years old who received the Ad26.COV2.S COVID-19 vaccine or a placebo. Both conserved end residues are part of each CDR3. D genes are given only for firm matches. Clone size is not always given. Where it is, it says once, few, many or a class for expanded clones.

V gene	D gene	clone size	J gene	CDR3 protein
TRBV11-3	NA	NA	TRBJ2-7	CASSSREGDGEQYF
TRBV5-1	TRBD2	once	TRBJ2-1	CASSAGTSRNREQFF
TRBV7-3	NA	NA	TRBJ2-7	CASSLFGGYEQYF
TRBV7-3	NA	NA	TRBJ1-6	CASSFDGVNSPLHF
TRBV7-9	NA	NA	TRBJ1-2	CASSLASSEYGYTF
TRBV7-8	NA	NA	TRBJ1-2	CASSLVKGNGYTF
TRBV28	NA	NA	TRBJ1-2	CASTDARDGYTF
TRBV10-3	NA	NA	TRBJ2-3	CAISEPREGSSDTQYF
TRBV6-5	NA	NA	TRBJ1-1	CASQTDNEAFF
TRBV23-1	TRBD1	NA	TRBJ2-7	CASSRPGQGLTYEQYF
TRBV25-1	TRBD1	NA	TRBJ1-1	CASRIGQGDTEAFF
TRBV5-6	TRBD1	NA	TRBJ1-2	CASSETGVYGYTF
TRBV7-3	NA	NA	TRBJ2-7	CASSLVNSPHEQYF